A few counts support the clone carrying this T cell receptor (beta chain). What it binds is unknown. This entry is derived from a study of cytotoxic CD8 clonotypes in ibrutinib-treated CLL. Study-level points and caveats: With treatment, public clonotypes, which were uncommon, either contracted or remained stable. Clonality grew at ibrutinib response; at progression, it decreased back toward baseline.

CDR1 and CDR2 (germline): SGDLS, YYNGEE. V lost 4 bases and J lost 1, with 11 bases in between. The CDR3 is 14 residues long. Repertoires were generated with immunoSEQ multiplex PCR, while TCRdb's copy carries only in-frame clones and drops some. This sample has 250,000 to 350,000 clones, with approximately 79% found just once. The receptor was isolated from a human donor with chronic lymphocytic leukemia. Specimen: PBMCs, collected at disease progression, from a patient treated with ibrutinib. V and J are TRBV9 and TRBJ1-2, with D uncertain. Here the CDR3 reads CASSLRTDNYGYTF. CDR3 coding DNA: TGTGCCAGCAGCCTTCGGACGGATAACTATGGCTACACCTTC.